These 20 T cell receptor beta chains originate from one sample sequenced in a study of shared clonotypes between healthy human individuals. Sequencing used immunoSEQ multiplex PCR; TCRdb keeps in-frame clones, though not all of them. The sample lists about 680,000 clones; about 80% were seen once. Sequencing was done on a sample of memory CD4+ T cells sorted from blood. As for subset: CD45RA-negative fraction. The receptors shown here come from a young woman in good health.

This chain connects TRBV11-2 to TRBJ1-2; 8 bases align to TRBD1. The ends lost 9 bases at V and 3 bases at J; junction bases unmatched: 12. The CDR3 contains 15 residues. The germline CDR1 and CDR2 sequences are SGHAT and FQNNGV. CDR3 sequence: CASSNIHRGDYGYTF. The CDR3 DNA is TGTGCCAGTTCGAATATTCACAGGGGGGACTATGGCTACACCTTC.

The V gene is TRBV5-6, the J gene TRBJ1-5, with TRBD1 matching over 7 bases. The germline V gene encodes CDR1 SGHDT and CDR2 YYEEEE. This CDR3 is 14 amino acids long. The ends lost 4 bases at V and 6 bases at J; junction bases unmatched: 7. CDR3 in amino acids: CASSKGQHLQPQHF. In DNA, the CDR3 is TGTGCCAGCAGCAAGGGACAGCACCTTCAGCCCCAGCATTTT.

The J gene is TRBJ2-1, the V gene TRBV7-2; TRBD1 agrees at 9 bases. Losses at the gene ends were 3 bases for V and 8 bases for J; bases not matched to a gene: 2. This CDR3 contains 13 residues. Per germline, CDR1 SGHTA and CDR2 FQGNSA. In DNA form, the CDR3 reads TGTGCCAGCAGCTTGCGGACAGGGGATGAGCAGTTCTTC. Translated: CASSLRTGDEQFF. Combining the CDR3 with reference TRBV7-2 and TRBJ2-1 gives the whole variable domain GAGVSQSPSNKVTEKGKDVELRCDPISGHTALYWYRQSLGQGLEFLIYFQGNSAPDKSGLPSDRFSAERTGGSVSTLTIQRTQQEDSAVYLCASSLRTGDEQFFGPGTRLTVL.

The CDR3 reads CASSPGVISYGYTF. DNA of the CDR3: TGTGCCAGCAGCCCAGGGGTTATCAGCTATGGCTACACCTTC. This chain links TRBV5-8 with TRBJ1-2; tentative D call: TRBD1 (6 bases). Germline CDR1 is SGHTS and CDR2 is YDEGEE. CDR3 length: 14 residues. The V gene lost 4 bases and the J gene lost 4 bases, with 14 bases spanning the gap.

The DNA of the CDR3 is TGTGCCATCCGGGACTCAAACAATCAGCCCCAGCATTTT. This translates into CAIRDSNNQPQHF. The gene calls are TRBV28 and TRBJ1-5; a weak D match, TRBD1 (5 bases). There are 13 residues in the CDR3. From germline, CDR1 is MDHEN and CDR2 SYDVKM. The ends were cut back, 10 bases at V and 3 bases at J, with 13 bases in the middle. Together with reference TRBV28 and TRBJ1-5, the CDR3 gives the full variable domain: DVKVTQSSRYLVKRTGEKVFLECVQDMDHENMFWYRQDPGLGLRLIYFSYDVKMKEKGDIPEGYSVSREKKERFSLILESASTNQTSMYLCAIRDSNNQPQHFGDGTRLSIL.

This clone has only one observation. The CDR3 nucleotides are TGTGCCAGTAGTCTGCGTTTGAGTACCGGGGAGCTGTTTTTT. Translated, it gives CASSLRLSTGELFF. The V gene is TRBV19, the J gene TRBJ2-2, with unresolved D. The length of the CDR3 is 14 residues. Trimming left V 5 bases short and J 5 bases short, with 12 bases between. Germline-derived CDR1 and CDR2 are LNHDA and SQIVND (reference sequence).

The sample holds one count of this clone. This chain joins TRBV5-1 and TRBJ1-2, with TRBD1 as a possible D gene (5 bases). Deletions cut 1 base from V and 2 bases from J, with 9 bases between. CDR1 and CDR2 from the germline V gene are SGHRS and YFSETQ. This CDR3 spans 14 amino acids. The CDR3 bases are TGCGCCAGCAGCTTGAATCCAGGGAACTATGGCTACACCTTC. Translating gives CASSLNPGNYGYTF.

CDR3: CSVDGPKTTSSGNTIYF. The DNA of the CDR3 is TGCAGCGTTGACGGGCCGAAAACAACCAGCTCTGGAAACACCATATATTTT. The genes are TRBV29-1 and TRBJ1-3, with D unresolved. From germline, CDR1 is SQVTM and CDR2 ANQGSEA. V was cut by 3 bases and J by 0 bases, with 18 bases left in between. The CDR3 sequence is 17 residues long. The full variable domain, with the rest looked up from reference TRBV29-1 and TRBJ1-3, is SAVISQKPSRDICQRGTSLTIQCQVDSQVTMMFWYRQQPGQSLTLIATANQGSEATYESGFVIDKFPISRPNLTFSTLTVSNMSPEDSSIYLCSVDGPKTTSSGNTIYFGEGSWLTVV.

On this clone itself: This likely came from a read error, as a far larger clone is one base away. The rearrangement joins TRBV7-8 to TRBJ1-2; 7 positions match TRBD1. The CDR3 sequence is 13 residues long. V lost 6 bases to trimming and J lost 1 base; unmatched junction nucleotides: 2. Looked up from germline, CDR1 is SGHVS and CDR2 is FQNEAQ. The CDR3 reads CASRRDSNYGYTF. In DNA, the CDR3 is TGTGCCAGCAGGCGGGACAGTAACTATGGCTACACCTTC.

V usage is TRBV29-1 and J usage is TRBJ1-1; 7 bases line up with TRBD1. Per the germline V gene, CDR1 is SQVTM and CDR2 is ANQGSEA. This CDR3 has 13 residues. V was pared by 7 bases and J by 4 bases, with 9 bases of the junction left unmatched. The DNA for the CDR3 is TGCAGCGCACGAACCCAGGGGGGCACTGAAGCTTTCTTT. This sequence encodes CSARTQGGTEAFF.

This clone came up a few times. Within the sample, other DNA sequences also encode this same CDR3. The chain combines TRBV2 with TRBJ1-5; 7 nucleotides align to TRBD1. The CDR3 sequence is 14 residues long. The V and J ends lost 3 bases and 2 bases, in that order; junction bases with no gene match: 1. Germline-derived CDR1 and CDR2 are SNHLY and FYNNEI. In DNA form, the CDR3 reads TGTGCCAGCAGTGATACAGGGGGCAATCAGCCCCAGCATTTT. This codes for CASSDTGGNQPQHF. Looking up the rest from reference TRBV2 and TRBJ1-5 gives the full variable domain: EPEVTQTPSHQVTQMGQEVILRCVPISNHLYFYWYRQILGQKVEFLVSFYNNEISEKSEIFDDQFSVERPDGSNFTLKIRSTKLEDSAMYFCASSDTGGNQPQHFGDGTRLSIL.

This chain joins TRBV2 and TRBJ2-1; 9 positions agree with TRBD1. V shed 6 bases, J shed 3 bases, and the junction held 6 bases outside the gene matches. Germline values: CDR1 SNHLY, CDR2 FYNNEI. The CDR3 consists of 15 residues. CDR3 DNA sequence: TGTGCCAGCAGATGGGGACAGGGAGGCTACAATGAGCAGTTCTTC. Translated: CASRWGQGGYNEQFF. Filled out from reference TRBV2 and TRBJ2-1, the complete variable domain reads EPEVTQTPSHQVTQMGQEVILRCVPISNHLYFYWYRQILGQKVEFLVSFYNNEISEKSEIFDDQFSVERPDGSNFTLKIRSTKLEDSAMYFCASRWGQGGYNEQFFGPGTRLTVL.

V is TRBV7-2 and J is TRBJ2-3; a weak D match, TRBD1 (6 bases). V lost 5 bases and J 3 bases, leaving 15 bases between the germline ends. CDR3 length equals 15 residues. Germline CDR1 and CDR2: SGHTA and FQGNSA. Here the CDR3 DNA reads TGTGCCAGCAGCGCCCGGGCAGGGGTGACAGATACGCAGTATTTT. Translated: CASSARAGVTDTQYF.

This rearrangement joins TRBV10-2 to TRBJ2-7, with 12 bases identical to TRBD2. Germline CDR1 and CDR2: WSHSY and SAAADI. The CDR3 contains 15 residues. V gave up 3 bases and J gave up 2 bases; unmatched junction bases: 2. The CDR3 reads CASSDWTSGTYEQYF. DNA for the CDR3: TGCGCCAGCAGTGATTGGACTAGCGGGACCTACGAGCAGTACTTC.

This chain joins TRBV11-2 and TRBJ2-7, with TRBD1 matching over 9 bases. V gave up 5 bases and J gave up 5 bases; unmatched junction bases: 13. CDR3 length: 16 residues. The V gene's germline CDR1 is SGHAT and CDR2 FQNNGV. CDR3 sequence (DNA): TGTGCCAGCAGCAGACGAGCGGGACAGGGTGTCCACGAGCAGTACTTC. This encodes CASSRRAGQGVHEQYF.

CDR3 in DNA: TGCAGCGTTAAAAAGGGGGGTGAGCTTGTACGATCCTACGAGCAGTACTTC. Its protein product is CSVKKGGELVRSYEQYF. This sequence joins TRBV29-1 and TRBJ2-7; D possibly uses TRBD1 or TRBD2 (6 bases each). Germline V gives CDR1 SQVTM, CDR2 ANQGSEA. The CDR3 spans 17 residues. Trimming cost V 5 bases and J 1 base, with 24 bases left between them.

This clone was picked up a small number of times. The chain employs TRBV6-5 and TRBJ1-5, with D tentatively TRBD1 (6 bases). The CDR3 has 13 amino acids. Germline V gene lookup returns CDR1 MNHEY and CDR2 SVGAGI. Trimming left V 6 bases short and J 3 bases short, with 9 bases between. The CDR3 DNA reads TGTGCCAGCAGGACAGGTCACAATCAGCCCCAGCATTTT. This sequence encodes CASRTGHNQPQHF.

The sample holds one count of this clone. The chain joins TRBV14 to TRBJ1-2; 11 positions agree with TRBD1. V lost 0 bases and J lost 8; bases outside the gene matches: 5. The germline CDR1 and CDR2 sequences are SGHDN and FVKESK. This CDR3 has 15 residues. In DNA, the CDR3 is TGTGCCAGCAGCCAAGAGGGGACAGGGGGTCGGGGCTACACCTTC. It encodes CASSQEGTGGRGYTF.

The V and J genes are TRBV9 and TRBJ2-5; TRBD2 aligns across 8 bases. This CDR3 is 15 amino acids long. Trimming took 3 bases from V and 4 from J; bases not matched to a gene: 8. Germline assignment: CDR1 SGDLS and CDR2 YYNGEE. CDR3 region: CASSAGLARLETQYF. The CDR3 nucleotides are TGTGCCAGCAGCGCCGGACTAGCCAGGCTAGAGACCCAGTACTTC.

The rearrangement joins TRBV2 to TRBJ2-1; TRBD1 might be the D (6 bases). The germline CDR1 and CDR2 sequences are SNHLY and FYNNEI. V was cut by 5 bases and J by 4 bases, with 9 bases left in between. The CDR3 sequence is 13 residues long. CDR3 sequence reads: CASSSGVYNEQFF. The CDR3 nucleotides read TGTGCCAGCAGTTCAGGGGTTTACAATGAGCAGTTCTTC.